Listed below are T cell receptor beta chains from one sample, sequenced in a study of sequential checkpoint blockade in melanoma. Some clones are missing from TCRdb's copy, which holds only in-frame ones; the method was immunoSEQ multiplex PCR. Of under 40,000 clones in the sample, approximately 90% were seen once. The sequences come from CD8+ T cells sorted from blood (inferred from file names), collected from a patient given nivolumab and ipilimumab in sequence. Receptor source: a human donor with melanoma. CDR3s include the opening cysteine and the closing phenylalanine or tryptophan. A D gene is named only where the DNA matches it firmly. Some rows have no size entry. The others give once, few or many, or a class for an expanded clone.

>TRBV2|.|TRBD2
CASIGTTPMQYF
>TRBV14|.|.
CASSQVSISYSGFTDTQYF
>TRBV7-9|.|TRBD1
CASSTRGQTNTGELFF
>TRBV19|.|.
CASTFGGSSPLHF
>TRBV9|.|.
CASSVKVGQSNPDTQYF
>TRBV5-1|.|.
CASSAGGYEQYF
>TRBV27|.|TRBD2
CASSSGLAVYEQYF
>TRBV5-1|.|TRBD2
CASSLGLGTSVHNEQFF
>TRBV27|once|.
CASSPSGGSPGETQYF
>TRBV30|once|.
CAWTQSGGQPQHF
>TRBV14|.|.
CASSQETGRLNEQFF
>TRBV2|.|TRBD1
CASTRFLTGESTDTQYF
>TRBV27|.|TRBD2
CASSLGTSGSYEQYF
>TRBV9|.|TRBD1
CASSVGAGGSSYGYTF
>TRBV7-6|.|TRBD1
CASSPGQASNYGYTF
>TRBV5-1|.|TRBD2
CASRGVREASDTYEQYF
>TRBV5-1|.|.
CASGIGDLGAYGYTF
>TRBV4-1|few|.
CASSQDPGLIETQYF
>TRBV6-1|.|TRBD2
CASSGGLAGAETQYF
>TRBV28|.|.
CASSTIGVKRWEAFF
>TRBV19|.|TRBD1
CASSIRAGGLYEQYF
>TRBV5-5|.|TRBD1
CASSLEDRDSYEQYF
>TRBV27|.|TRBD1
CASSWRGQGDGGYTF
>TRBV4-1|.|TRBD2
CASSPQYAGAGDNEQFF
>TRBV25-1|.|TRBD1
CASSESLLGQRRSGELFF
>TRBV28|.|.
CASIRTVPNQPQHF
>TRBV4-2|.|.
CASSQDIPGPSYEQYF
>TRBV29-1|.|.
CSVVPGGHNEQFF
>TRBV9|.|TRBD1
CASSVGRPTGSNTEAFF
>TRBV15|.|.
CATSGGAGNTIYF
>TRBV5-6|.|TRBD1
CASSLGTGGWETQYF
>TRBV11-2|.|.
CASSLESTSTYEQYF
>TRBV4-3|.|.
CASSQAMLAPGAQFF
>TRBV5-6|.|TRBD1
CASTTGARVGEETQYF
>TRBV5-1|.|TRBD1
CASSLDRGLSEQYF
>TRBV19|.|.
CASSGGLNTEAFF
>TRBV6-6|.|TRBD2
CANRDSGMYNEQFF
>TRBV19|.|.
CASSIVEGSYEQYF
>TRBV10-1|once|.
CASPKPAPGGANVLTF
>TRBV9|.|.
CASSRAFYGYTF
>TRBV11-2|.|.
CASSLTQEAFF